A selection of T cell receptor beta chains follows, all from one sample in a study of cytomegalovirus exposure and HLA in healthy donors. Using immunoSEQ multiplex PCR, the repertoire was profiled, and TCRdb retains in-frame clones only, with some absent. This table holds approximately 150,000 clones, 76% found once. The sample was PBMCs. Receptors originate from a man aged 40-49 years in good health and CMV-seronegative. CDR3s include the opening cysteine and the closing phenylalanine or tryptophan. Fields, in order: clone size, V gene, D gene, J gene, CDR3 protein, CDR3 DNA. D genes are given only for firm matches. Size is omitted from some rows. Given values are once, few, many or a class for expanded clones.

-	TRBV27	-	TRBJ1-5	CASSPFSGENQPQHF	TGTGCCAGCAGTCCTTTTTCAGGGGAGAATCAGCCCCAGCATTTT
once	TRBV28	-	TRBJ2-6	CASSLETGTTLRANVLTF	TGTGCCAGCAGTTTGGAAACAGGGACCACCCTTAGGGCCAACGTCCTGACTTTC
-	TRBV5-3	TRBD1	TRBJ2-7	CARSPGTGRYEQYF	TGTGCCAGAAGCCCGGGGACAGGGCGCTACGAGCAGTACTTC
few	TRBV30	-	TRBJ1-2	CAWSSGAGYTF	TGTGCCTGGAGTTCCGGTGCTGGCTACACCTTC
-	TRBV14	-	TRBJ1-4	CASSQVSGEKLFF	TGTGCCAGCAGCCAAGTCTCAGGGGAAAAACTGTTTTTT
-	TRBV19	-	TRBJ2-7	CASTSRGSHEQYF	TGTGCCAGTACCTCCCGGGGATCCCACGAGCAGTACTTC
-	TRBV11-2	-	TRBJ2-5	CASSLWPRETQYF	TGTGCCAGCAGCCTCTGGCCCCGAGAGACCCAGTACTTC
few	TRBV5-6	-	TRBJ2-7	CASSFSYRTGTSTYEQYF	TGTGCCAGCAGCTTTTCTTATCGGACCGGGACAAGCACCTACGAGCAGTACTTC
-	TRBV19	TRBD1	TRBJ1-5	CASTRDRGRNQPQHF	TGTGCCAGTACCCGGGACAGGGGGCGAAATCAGCCCCAGCATTTT
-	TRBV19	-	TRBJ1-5	CASSIHPQGGGNQPQHF	TGTGCCAGTAGTATACACCCGCAGGGCGGGGGCAATCAGCCCCAGCATTTT
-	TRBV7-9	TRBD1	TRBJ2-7	CASSLPPRDSSYEQYF	TGTGCCAGCAGCCTCCCCCCCCGGGACAGCTCCTACGAGCAGTACTTC
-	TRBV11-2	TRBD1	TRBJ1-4	CASSFRPGQINEKLFF	TGTGCCAGCAGCTTTAGACCGGGACAGATTAATGAAAAACTGTTTTTT
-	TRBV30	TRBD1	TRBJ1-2	CAWSETGNRMGYTF	TGTGCCTGGAGTGAGACAGGGAACCGGATGGGCTACACCTTC
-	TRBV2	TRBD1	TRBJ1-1	CASSEAPGGNTEAFF	TGTGCCAGCAGTGAAGCCCCAGGGGGGAACACTGAAGCTTTCTTT
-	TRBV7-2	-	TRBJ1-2	CASSSPGANYGYTF	TGTGCCAGCAGCTCCCCTGGAGCTAACTATGGCTACACCTTC
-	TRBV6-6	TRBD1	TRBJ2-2	CASSRGTVGTGELFF	TGTGCCAGCAGCCGAGGGACAGTGGGGACCGGGGAGCTGTTTTTT
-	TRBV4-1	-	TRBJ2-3	CASSQAQIIPTDTQYF	TGCGCCAGCAGCCAAGCACAGATAATACCCACAGATACGCAGTATTTT
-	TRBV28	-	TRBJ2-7	CASTIFTLTGYEQYF	TGTGCCAGCACTATCTTTACCTTGACAGGCTACGAGCAGTACTTC
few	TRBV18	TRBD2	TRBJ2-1	CASSLDRTRGNEQFF	TGTGCCAGCTCACTCGACCGGACTAGAGGCAATGAGCAGTTCTTC
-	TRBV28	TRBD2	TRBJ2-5	CASSFRLAGGPLQETQYF	TGTGCCAGCAGTTTTCGTCTAGCGGGGGGGCCCCTCCAAGAGACCCAGTACTTC
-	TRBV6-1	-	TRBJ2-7	CASSEDETVTYEQYF	TGTGCCAGCAGTGAAGATGAGACAGTAACCTACGAGCAGTACTTC
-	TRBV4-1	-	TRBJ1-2	CASSQDGGGPLYGYTF	TGCGCCAGCAGCCAAGATGGCGGGGGTCCCTTATATGGCTACACCTTC
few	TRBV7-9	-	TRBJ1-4	CASSLRAGVPTNEKLFF	TGTGCCAGCAGCTTAAGGGCAGGGGTGCCAACTAATGAAAAACTGTTTTTT
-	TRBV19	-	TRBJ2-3	CASSPSVGGPSTDTQYF	TGTGCCAGTAGCCCCTCAGTCGGCGGCCCTAGCACAGATACGCAGTATTTT
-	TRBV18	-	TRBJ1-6	CASSTGVGGSYNSPLHF	TGTGCCAGCTCAACCGGGGTCGGTGGGTCCTATAATTCACCCCTCCACTTT
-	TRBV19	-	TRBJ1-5	CASSIEATGNQPQHF	TGTGCCAGTAGTATCGAGGCCACCGGCAATCAGCCCCAGCATTTT
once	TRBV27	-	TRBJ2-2	CAPRVGNTGELFF	TGTGCCCCCCGGGTGGGGAACACCGGGGAGCTGTTTTTT
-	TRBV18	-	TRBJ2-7	CASCEGSSYEQYF	TGTGCCAGCTGTGAGGGTAGCTCCTACGAGCAGTACTTC
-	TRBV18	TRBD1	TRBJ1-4	CASSRTGDNEKLFF	TGTGCCAGCTCACGGACAGGGGATAATGAAAAACTGTTTTTT
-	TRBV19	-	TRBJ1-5	CASSNRDTPLSPQHF	TGTGCCAGTAGTAACCGGGACACCCCATTGTCGCCCCAGCATTTT
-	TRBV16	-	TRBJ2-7	CASGEQGGGYEQYF	TGTGCCAGCGGGGAGCAGGGAGGAGGCTACGAGCAGTACTTC
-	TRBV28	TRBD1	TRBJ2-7	CASSSGQGPYEQYF	TGTGCCAGCAGTTCGGGACAGGGCCCCTACGAGCAGTACTTC
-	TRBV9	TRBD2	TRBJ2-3	CASSATSGNTDTQYF	TGTGCCAGCAGCGCAACTAGCGGGAACACAGATACGCAGTATTTT
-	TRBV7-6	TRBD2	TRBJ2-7	CASSLDPGGSGPSYEQYF	TGTGCCAGCAGCTTAGACCCTGGGGGTAGCGGGCCCTCCTACGAGCAGTACTTC
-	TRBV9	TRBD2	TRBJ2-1	CASSVASGGVSYNEQFF	TGTGCCAGCAGCGTAGCTAGCGGGGGTGTCTCCTACAATGAGCAGTTCTTC
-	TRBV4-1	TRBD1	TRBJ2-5	CASSQGGTGGETQYF	TGCGCCAGCAGCCAAGGCGGGACAGGGGGAGAGACCCAGTACTTC
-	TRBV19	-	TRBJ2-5	CASSTPGQPNQETQYF	TGTGCCAGTAGTACACCGGGACAACCCAACCAAGAGACCCAGTACTTC
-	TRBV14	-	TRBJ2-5	CASSQGARGTQYF	TGTGCCAGCAGCCAAGGAGCGCGCGGGACCCAGTACTTC
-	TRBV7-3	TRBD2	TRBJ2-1	CASSLKAELAGRNEQFF	TGTGCCAGCAGCTTAAAAGCGGAACTAGCGGGCCGCAATGAGCAGTTCTTC
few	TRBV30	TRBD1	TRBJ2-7	CAWGDSSYEQYF	TGTGCCTGGGGGGACAGCTCCTACGAGCAGTACTTC
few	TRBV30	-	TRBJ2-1	CAWRFNNEQFF	TGTGCCTGGAGGTTCAACAATGAGCAGTTCTTC
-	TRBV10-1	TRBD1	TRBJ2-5	CASADRSQETQYF	TGCGCCAGCGCGGACAGGAGCCAAGAGACCCAGTACTTC
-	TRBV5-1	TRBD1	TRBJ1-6	CVSSLRPTGDNSPLHF	TGCGTCAGCAGCTTACGACCGACAGGGGATAATTCACCCCTCCACTTT
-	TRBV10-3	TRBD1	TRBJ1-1	CAISESMTGNTEAFF	TGTGCCATCAGTGAGTCAATGACAGGGAATACTGAAGCTTTCTTT
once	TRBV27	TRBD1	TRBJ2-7	CASSLGGTGHYEQYF	TGTGCCAGCAGTTTAGGCGGGACAGGGCACTACGAGCAGTACTTC
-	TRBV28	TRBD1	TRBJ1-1	CASRPGQVNTEAFF	TGTGCCAGCAGACCGGGACAGGTGAACACTGAAGCTTTCTTT
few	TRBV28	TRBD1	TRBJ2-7	CASRGQGSDEQYF	TGTGCCAGCCGGGGACAGGGATCGGACGAGCAGTACTTC
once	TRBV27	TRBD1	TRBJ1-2	CASRDRVMGGYGYTF	TGTGCCAGCAGGGACAGGGTAATGGGAGGATATGGCTACACCTTC
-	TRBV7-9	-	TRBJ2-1	CASSLAQGTYNEQFF	TGTGCCAGCAGCTTAGCGCAGGGGACCTACAATGAGCAGTTCTTC
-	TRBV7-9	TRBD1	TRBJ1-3	CASSLGTGGADTIYF	TGTGCCAGCAGCTTAGGTACAGGGGGCGCAGACACCATATATTTT
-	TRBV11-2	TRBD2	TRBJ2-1	CASSLGGTSGVYNEQFF	TGTGCCAGCAGCTTAGGGGGGACTAGCGGGGTCTACAATGAGCAGTTCTTC
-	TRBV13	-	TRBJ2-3	CASSRSKTDTQYF	TGTGCCAGCAGCCGCTCTAAGACAGATACGCAGTATTTT
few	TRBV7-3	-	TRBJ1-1	CASSLFGGRAEAFF	TGTGCCAGCAGCTTATTTGGGGGCCGGGCTGAAGCTTTCTTT
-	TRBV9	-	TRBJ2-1	CASSVLGGTQFF	TGTGCCAGCAGCGTCCTCGGGGGTACGCAGTTCTTC
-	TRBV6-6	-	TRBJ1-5	CASNPGFNQPQHF	TGTGCCAGTAACCCAGGGTTCAATCAGCCCCAGCATTTT
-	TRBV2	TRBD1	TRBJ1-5	CASRGQGANFGDQPQHF	TGTGCCAGCAGGGGACAGGGGGCGAATTTCGGGGATCAGCCCCAGCATTTT
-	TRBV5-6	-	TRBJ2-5	CASSLVGSPGEQYF	TGTGCCAGCAGCTTGGTGGGCTCACCGGGGGAGCAGTACTTC
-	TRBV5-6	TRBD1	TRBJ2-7	CASSSGTGAYEQYF	TGTGCCAGCAGCTCCGGGACAGGGGCCTACGAGCAGTACTTC
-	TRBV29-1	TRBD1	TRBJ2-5	CSVTGVGQETQYF	TGCAGCGTTACAGGGGTTGGGCAAGAGACCCAGTACTTC